This T cell receptor beta chain originates from a study of post-analysis software for immune sequencing data. The CDR3 spans 14 residues. The junction had 9 bases not matched to a gene; V was cut back by 3 bases and J by 5 bases. Germline V lookup: CDR1 DFQATT, CDR2 SNEGSKA (reference sequence). In regard to this clonotype: No antigen is known for it.

Points from the study as a whole: Relative to controls, patients had several TRBV segments at higher frequency, with TRBV5-6, TRBV5-1 and TRBV20-1 among these.

Unique molecular identifiers tagged the TCR beta cDNA libraries. Via MiXCR, TCRdb re-called the PCR reads, giving one row per CDR3 protein. This sample has a few hundred thousand distinct CDR3 sequences; roughly 45% occur once, and the top ten carry about 12%. The genes are TRBV20-1 and TRBJ2-5; 7 nucleotides align to TRBD1. The receptor was isolated from a girl aged 5-17 years with multiple sclerosis. The sample comprised blood. CDR3 in amino acids: CSASEGATRETQYF. DNA for the CDR3: TGCAGTGCTAGCGAGGGGGCGACGAGGGAGACCCAGTACTTC.